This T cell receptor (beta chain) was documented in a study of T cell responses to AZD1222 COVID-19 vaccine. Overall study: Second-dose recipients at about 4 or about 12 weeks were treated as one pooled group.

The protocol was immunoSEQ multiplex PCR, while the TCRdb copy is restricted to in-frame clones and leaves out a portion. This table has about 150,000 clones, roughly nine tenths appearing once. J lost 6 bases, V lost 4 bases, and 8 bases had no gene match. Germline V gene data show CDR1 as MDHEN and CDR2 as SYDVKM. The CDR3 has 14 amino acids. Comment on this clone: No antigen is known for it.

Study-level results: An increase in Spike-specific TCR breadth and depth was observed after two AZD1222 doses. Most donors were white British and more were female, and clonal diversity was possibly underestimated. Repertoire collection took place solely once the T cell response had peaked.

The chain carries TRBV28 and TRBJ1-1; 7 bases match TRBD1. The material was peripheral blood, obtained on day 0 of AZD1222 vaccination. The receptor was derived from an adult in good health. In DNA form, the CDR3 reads TGTGCCAGCAGTTCAACAGGGGCAGTCGCTGAAGCTTTCTTT. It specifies CASSSTGAVAEAFF.